A selection of T cell receptor beta chains follows, all from one sample in a study of blood T cell repertoires in COVID-19. Assay used: immunoSEQ multiplex PCR; TCRdb lists only in-frame clones, some missing. The profile shows approximately 90,000 clones, around 85% of them singletons. The specimen sequenced was peripheral blood. These receptors came from a man older than 75 with acute or convalescent COVID-19. The CDR3 runs from the conserved cysteine through the conserved F or W. D genes are given only for firm matches. A clone size is listed for some rows: how often the clone was seen (once, few, many), or a class if it is expanded.

cdr3_aa cdr3_nt j_call clone_size v_call d_call
CASIPLEGGRGSSYNEQFF TGTGCCAGCATCCCTTTAGAGGGGGGACGCGGGAGCTCCTACAATGAGCAGTTCTTC TRBJ2-1 NA TRBV7-8 NA
CASSPQTGALGEQYF TGCGCCAGCAGCCCTCAGACAGGGGCATTAGGCGAGCAGTACTTC TRBJ2-7 NA TRBV5-1 TRBD1
CASRETGNRYGYTF TGTGCCAGTAGGGAGACAGGGAACCGATATGGCTACACCTTC TRBJ1-2 NA TRBV19 TRBD1
CASSFRLAGERGEQFF TGTGCCAGCAGCTTCCGACTAGCGGGAGAACGCGGTGAGCAGTTCTTC TRBJ2-1 NA TRBV7-2 TRBD2
CASSGGQVNSPLHF TGCGCCAGCAGCGGGGGACAGGTTAATTCACCCCTCCACTTT TRBJ1-6 NA TRBV5-1 TRBD1
CASSPGWTGELFF TGTGCCAGCAGCCCTGGCTGGACCGGGGAGCTGTTTTTT TRBJ2-2 NA TRBV7-3 NA
CATSRDQGQLYEQYF TGTGCCACCAGCAGAGATCAGGGACAGCTCTACGAGCAGTACTTC TRBJ2-7 NA TRBV15 TRBD1
CASSLVGGTEAFF TGTGCCAGCAGCTTAGTAGGGGGCACTGAAGCTTTCTTT TRBJ1-1 NA TRBV11-2 NA
CASTSGIGSGRHEQFF TGCGCCAGCACGTCCGGTATTGGTAGCGGGAGGCATGAGCAGTTCTTC TRBJ2-1 few TRBV10-2 TRBD2
CASSLDGEIGTDTQYF TGCGCCAGCAGCTTGGACGGGGAGATAGGCACAGATACGCAGTATTTT TRBJ2-3 NA TRBV5-1 NA
CASSPGTLNYGYTF TGTGCCAGCTCACCGGGCACCTTGAACTATGGCTACACCTTC TRBJ1-2 NA TRBV18 NA
CASTAGGRAEAFF TGTGCCAGCACTGCAGGGGGCCGGGCTGAAGCTTTCTTT TRBJ1-1 NA TRBV28 TRBD1
CASSPYRGSTDTQYF TGTGCCAGCAGCCCTTACAGGGGAAGCACAGATACGCAGTATTTT TRBJ2-3 NA TRBV6-2/TRBV6-3 TRBD1
CASRAPRQSVYEQYF TGTGCCAGCAGGGCTCCGAGACAGAGCGTCTACGAGCAGTACTTC TRBJ2-7 NA TRBV2 NA
CASSLGGGRDIQYF TGTGCCAGCAGCTTAGGCGGGGGACGGGACATTCAGTACTTC TRBJ2-4 NA TRBV7-8 TRBD2
CASSLMREGTDTQYF TGTGCCAGCAGCTTAATGCGGGAGGGGACAGATACGCAGTATTTT TRBJ2-3 NA TRBV11-2 TRBD2
CASSGGGLSNSPLHF TGTGCCAGCTCCGGGGGGGGGCTTTCTAATTCACCCCTCCACTTT TRBJ1-6 once TRBV9 NA
CASTLSYSGRGTGELFF TGTGCCAGTACCCTAAGCTATAGCGGGAGGGGGACCGGGGAGCTGTTTTTT TRBJ2-2 NA TRBV19 TRBD2
CASSRAGTSGRYEQFF TGTGCCAGCAGCCGAGCCGGGACTAGCGGGAGGTACGAGCAGTTCTTC TRBJ2-1 NA TRBV28 TRBD2
CASSSEGVVAFF TGTGCCAGTAGTTCCGAGGGGGTAGTTGCTTTCTTT TRBJ1-1 few TRBV19 NA
CASSYQQGPRYF TGTGCCAGCAGTTACCAACAGGGGCCCCGGTACTTC TRBJ2-7 NA TRBV6-5 TRBD1
CASSRQAQSQPQHF TGTGCCAGCAGCAGACAGGCACAAAGTCAGCCCCAGCATTTT TRBJ1-5 NA TRBV28 NA
CASRTGNQPQHF TGTGCCAGCCGGACAGGCAATCAGCCCCAGCATTTT TRBJ1-5 NA TRBV28 NA
CASSLVAAGEKLFF TGTGCCAGCAGCCTAGTCGCCGCGGGAGAAAAACTGTTTTTT TRBJ1-4 NA TRBV7-2 NA
CASSPPGTGGTDTQYF TGTGCCAGCAGCCCCCCCGGGACGGGAGGTACAGATACGCAGTATTTT TRBJ2-3 NA TRBV7-2 TRBD2
CATSDPSGRSGTDTQYF TGTGCCACCAGTGACCCGAGCGGGAGATCAGGGACAGATACGCAGTATTTT TRBJ2-3 NA TRBV24-1 TRBD2
CASSVASGNNNEQFF TGTGCCAGCAGCGTGGCTAGCGGGAACAACAATGAGCAGTTCTTC TRBJ2-1 NA TRBV9 TRBD2